This passage covers 26 T cell receptor beta chains from one sample sequenced in a study of preoperative IRX-2 immunotherapy in early breast cancer (dated by TCRdb to about 2019). Taken with the paper, the label for treatment or condition translates to: preoperative locoregional IRX-2 cytokine immunotherapy. The library came from the immunoSEQ multiplex PCR assay. In TCRdb, the immuneACCESS table is reduced to in-frame sequences with V and J assigned. These tables do not hold every clone; where another copy was compared, an unresolved V gene accounts for under half, and the others remain unexplained. The sample contains over 25,000 clones, roughly four fifths of them found a single time. Around 2.6% of the sample is held by the ten biggest clonotypes. The source was lymph node tissue, collected from a patient treated with IRX-2 immunotherapy. The origin of the receptors is a human donor with breast cancer.

The sample holds one count of this clone. V is TRBV5-1 and J is TRBJ2-2; 9 bases line up with TRBD1. Germline CDR1 SGHRS, CDR2 YFSETQ. The CDR3 is 15 amino acids. V lost 4 bases and J lost 5; bases outside the gene matches: 6. The CDR3 loop reads CASSSFDRGTGELFF. The CDR3 bases are TGCGCCAGCAGCAGTTTCGACAGGGGGACCGGGGAGCTGTTTTTT. Supplemented by reference TRBV5-1 and TRBJ2-2, the full variable domain reads KAGVTQTPRYLIKTRGQQVTLSCSPISGHRSVSWYQQTPGQGLQFLFEYFSETQRNKGNFPGRFSGRQFSNSRSEMNVSTLELGDSALYLCASSSFDRGTGELFFGEGSRLTVL.

The chain has TRBV6-7 and TRBJ2-4; 8 bases agree with TRBD2. TRBV6-7 is noted as an ORF with a role that remains uncertain. V dropped 6 bases and J dropped 3; count of bases not matched to a gene: 10. The CDR3 has 16 residues. This chain's CDR3 is CASSPISAGGKNIQYF. The CDR3 nucleotides read TGTGCCAGCAGCCCCATTTCCGCGGGGGGCAAAAACATTCAGTACTTC.

The J gene is TRBJ1-2, the V gene TRBV27; D is possibly TRBD1 (5 bases). The CDR3 runs to 17 residues. The germline V gene has CDR1 MNHEY and CDR2 SMNVEV (reference sequence). The ends were cut back, 6 bases at V and 0 bases at J, with 20 bases in the middle. CDR3 loop: CASSRAAGFTSNYGYTF. The DNA for the CDR3 is TGTGCCAGCAGCAGGGCGGCAGGTTTCACCTCTAACTATGGCTACACCTTC.

The V call is TRBV30, the J call TRBJ1-2; the D is unclear. The V and J ends lost 0 bases and 12 bases respectively, with 11 bases between them. Germline V gene sequence: CDR1 GTSNPN, CDR2 SVGIG (reference sequence). CDR3 length equals 11 residues. Written as DNA, the CDR3 is TGTGCCTGGAGTGTGCTGGGAGCTAACACCTTC. Its translation is CAWSVLGANTF.

This chain joins TRBV19 and TRBJ1-5; possible D gene TRBD1, 5 bases. This CDR3 region has 15 residues. V gave up 5 bases and J gave up 7 bases, with 18 bases separating them. Germline V gene data show CDR1 as LNHDA and CDR2 as SQIVND (reference sequence). The CDR3 DNA follows: TGTGCCAGTAGTGGGCAGGGACGGGCCGGGCAGCCCCAGCATTTT. Translated: CASSGQGRAGQPQHF.

This chain joins TRBV4-1 and TRBJ1-2, with 8 positions matching TRBD1. V trimming: 4 bases; J trimming: 2 bases; junction bases outside the gene matches: 9. The CDR3 sequence is 16 residues long. CDR1 is MGHRA, CDR2 YSYEKL, per germline. The CDR3 spells CASSPIGQGLNYGYTF. DNA of the CDR3: TGCGCCAGCAGCCCAATCGGACAGGGCTTGAACTATGGCTACACCTTC.

The chain joins TRBV15 to TRBJ2-5, with D perhaps TRBD2 (7 bases). V lost 8 bases to trimming and J lost 4 bases, with 17 bases between them. CDR1 is LNHNV and CDR2 is YYDKDF in the germline V gene (reference sequence). The CDR3 runs to 14 residues. The CDR3 here is CATSPGGVRETQYF. The CDR3, as DNA: TGTGCCACCTCCCCGGGGGGCGTGAGAGAGACCCAGTACTTC.

The rearrangement joins TRBV18 to TRBJ2-3, with D perhaps TRBD2 (6 bases). This CDR3 comprises 15 residues. The germline gives CDR1 KGHSH, CDR2 LQKENI. Trimming cost V 2 bases and J 0 bases, with 9 bases left between them. CDR3 residues: CASSPLADSTDTQYF. CDR3 DNA sequence: TGTGCCAGCTCACCATTAGCGGACAGCACAGATACGCAGTATTTT.

This clone appeared a single time. This rearrangement joins TRBV14 to TRBJ2-3; no firm D call. Germline V CDR1 and CDR2: SGHDN, FVKESK. Trimming pared 0 bases from V and 1 base from J, leaving 11 bases between. The CDR3 length is 16 residues. The CDR3 DNA reads as TGTGCCAGCAGCCAAGACCGTGTTTTGGGCACAGATACGCAGTATTTT. The encoded protein is CASSQDRVLGTDTQYF.

The chain uses TRBV6-8 and TRBJ2-7, with D uncertain. CDR3 length: 14 amino acids. Germline loops: CDR1 MNHGY, CDR2 SAAAGT. The germline V and J ends were trimmed by 2 bases and 0 bases, with 8 bases remaining between them. CDR3 DNA sequence: TGTGCCAGCAGTTACATGATGGCCTCCTACGAGCAGTACTTC. This sequence encodes CASSYMMASYEQYF.

V gene TRBV6-8 combines with J gene TRBJ2-2, with D maybe TRBD1 (6 bases). CDR1 and CDR2 from the germline V gene are MNHGY and SAAAGT. This CDR3 has 14 amino acids. V gave up 5 bases and J gave up 1 base, with 8 bases separating them. Here the CDR3 reads CASSGTLNTGELFF. For the CDR3, the DNA is TGTGCCAGCAGTGGGACACTGAACACCGGGGAGCTGTTTTTT.

This clone appeared a single time. V gene TRBV19 combines with J gene TRBJ2-5; D may correspond to TRBD1 or TRBD2 (5 bases each). V lost 4 bases and J 5 bases, leaving 14 bases between the germline ends. This CDR3 contains 14 residues. The germline CDR1 and CDR2 sequences are LNHDA and SQIVND (reference sequence). CDR3 coding DNA: TGTGCCAGTAGTACCAGTCTGTGGGGGGAGACCCAGTACTTC. Translation: CASSTSLWGETQYF.

The chain carries TRBV18 and TRBJ1-1; D perhaps matches TRBD1 (5 bases). There are 14 residues in the CDR3. Trimming took off 1 base at V and 0 bases at J, with 6 bases between the two ends. The germline CDR1 and CDR2 sequences are KGHSH and LQKENI. CDR3 bases: TGTGCCAGCTCACCACAGGACATGAACACTGAAGCTTTCTTT. As protein: CASSPQDMNTEAFF.

A single count supports this clone. The chain combines TRBV28 with TRBJ2-3, with D unclear. CDR3 length: 14 residues. V lost 3 bases and J 2 bases, leaving 9 bases between the germline ends. The V gene's germline CDR1 is MDHEN and CDR2 SYDVKM. Here the CDR3 reads CASSLASITDTQYF. In DNA form, the CDR3 reads TGTGCCAGCAGTTTGGCCTCAATCACAGATACGCAGTATTTT.

V is TRBV6-8 and J is TRBJ1-1, with D uncertain. Germline V lookup: CDR1 MNHGY, CDR2 SAAAGT. The CDR3 has 13 amino acids. Trimming stripped 0 bases from V and 3 bases from J, with 5 bases between. CDR3: CASSYSRDTEAFF. CDR3 sequence (DNA): TGTGCCAGCAGTTACTCGCGAGACACTGAAGCTTTCTTT.

V and J are TRBV7-6 and TRBJ1-4; D possibly corresponds to TRBD1 (5 bases). Trimming removed 5 bases at V and 11 bases at J, with 21 bases between. Per the germline V gene, CDR1 is SGHVS and CDR2 is FNYEAQ. The CDR3 loop spans 15 amino acids. The CDR3 loop is CASSPPDSAVEKLFF. The CDR3 DNA follows: TGTGCCAGCAGCCCACCCGACAGCGCCGTTGAGAAACTGTTTTTT.

The V gene is TRBV14, the J gene TRBJ2-7, with a possible D match to TRBD2 (5 bases). The CDR3 extends over 17 amino acids. With 1 base removed from V and 4 bases from J, the gap between germline ends came to 20 bases. The germline CDR1 and CDR2 sequences are SGHDN and FVKESK. The CDR3 spells CASSQVAPSWMGYEQYF. CDR3 in DNA: TGTGCCAGCAGCCAAGTTGCGCCTAGCTGGATGGGGTACGAGCAGTACTTC.

This clone has just one count. The chain is built from TRBV2 and TRBJ1-2, with no clear D. CDR1 and CDR2 (germline): SNHLY, FYNNEI. The CDR3 spans 12 residues. The ends were cut back, 8 bases at V and 1 base at J, with 8 bases in the middle. CDR3 bases: TGTGCCAGCGGACGGCATAACTATGGCTACACCTTC. Its translation is CASGRHNYGYTF.

The genes are TRBV6-8 and TRBJ1-2, with unresolved D. CDR1 MNHGY and CDR2 SAAAGT come from the germline V gene. This CDR3 has 17 amino acids. V lost 0 bases, J lost 0 bases, and 14 bases lay in between. CDR3 loop: CASSYSDFGTANYGYTF. The CDR3 bases are TGTGCCAGCAGTTACTCAGACTTTGGCACCGCTAACTATGGCTACACCTTC.

The chain combines TRBV6-8 with TRBJ2-5, with 7 bases fitting TRBD2. V gave up 6 bases and J gave up 1 base; unmatched junction bases: 5. The CDR3 is made up of 14 amino acids. Germline CDR1 reads MNHGY; CDR2 reads SAAAGT. The CDR3 loop is CASSSGLGQETQYF. For the CDR3, the DNA is TGTGCCAGCAGCTCCGGACTAGGCCAAGAGACCCAGTACTTC.

The chain is built from TRBV19 and TRBJ1-2; D unclear. This CDR3 is built from 14 residues. CDR1 is LNHDA and CDR2 is SQIVND in the germline V gene (reference sequence). V was shortened by 5 bases and J by 4 bases, with 14 bases between the two germline ends. The CDR3 DNA reads as TGTGCCAGTAGTCTCGTTGCCAGATCCTATGGCTACACCTTC. This codes for CASSLVARSYGYTF. Full variable domain (rest looked up from reference TRBV19 and TRBJ1-2): DGGITQSPKYLFRKEGQNVTLSCEQNLNHDAMYWYRQDPGQGLRLIYYSQIVNDFQKGDIAEGYSVSREKKESFPLTVTSAQKNPTAFYLCASSLVARSYGYTFGSGTRLTVV.

A single count supports this clone. One end of the junction varies from germline; a read error may be responsible. The chain employs TRBV6-4 and TRBJ2-7; D call uncertain. The CDR3 loop spans 15 amino acids. Germline V gene lookup returns CDR1 MRHNA and CDR2 SNTAGT. CDR3 bases: TGTGCCATCAGTGAGTCGACTCGGGCCGCAGCCGAGCAGTACTTC. This encodes CAISESTRAAAEQYF.

J is TRBJ2-2 and V is TRBV6-8; the D gene could be TRBD1 or TRBD2 (5 bases each). V lost 10 bases, J lost 4 bases, and 10 bases lay in between. This CDR3 contains 12 residues. Germline V gives CDR1 MNHGY, CDR2 SAAAGT. CDR3 coding DNA: TGTGCCACGGGGCCCCGCACCGGGGAGCTGTTTTTT. Amino acid sequence: CATGPRTGELFF.

CDR3 loop: CASTLNEAGNTIYF. The CDR3 DNA follows: TGTGCCAGCACCCTGAACGAAGCCGGAAACACCATATATTTT. The gene calls are TRBV28 and TRBJ1-3; no firm D call. From germline, CDR1 is MDHEN and CDR2 SYDVKM. The CDR3 consists of 14 residues. The V end lost 7 bases, the J end lost 4 bases, and 14 bases lay between the germline ends.

This clone was counted a single time. This chain links TRBV18 with TRBJ2-3, with TRBD2 matching over 15 bases. This CDR3 is 16 amino acids long. The V segment lost 4 bases and the J segment 3 bases; nucleotides outside the gene matches: 2. CDR1 and CDR2 from the germline V gene are KGHSH and LQKENI. In DNA form, the CDR3 reads TGTGCCAGCTCACTCGGGACTAGCGGGGGGACAGATACGCAGTATTTT. Translating it yields CASSLGTSGGTDTQYF.

The V call is TRBV19, the J call TRBJ2-3; weak D call: TRBD2 (5 bases). This CDR3 has 14 residues. V was clipped by 6 bases and J by 5 bases, with 15 bases between them. Germline V gene lookup returns CDR1 LNHDA and CDR2 SQIVND (reference sequence). The CDR3 sequence: CASSPGILGDTQYF. The CDR3 DNA sequence: TGTGCCAGTAGCCCCGGGATTCTCGGAGATACGCAGTATTTT.